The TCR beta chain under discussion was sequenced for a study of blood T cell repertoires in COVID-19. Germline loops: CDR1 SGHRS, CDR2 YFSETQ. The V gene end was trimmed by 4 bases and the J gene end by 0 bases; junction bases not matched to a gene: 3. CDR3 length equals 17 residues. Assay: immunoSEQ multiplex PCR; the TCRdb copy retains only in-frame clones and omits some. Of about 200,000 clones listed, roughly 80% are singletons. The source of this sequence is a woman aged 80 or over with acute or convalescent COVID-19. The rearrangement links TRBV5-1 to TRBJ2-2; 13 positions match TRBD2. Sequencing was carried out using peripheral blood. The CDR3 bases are TGCGCCAGCAGCCCGGGACTAGCGGGGCCGAACACCGGGGAGCTGTTTTTT. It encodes CASSPGLAGPNTGELFF.